One and the same sample provided the 24 T cell receptor beta chains below, sequenced in a study of control samples from healthy donors and cancer patients. Clones were sequenced by immunoSEQ multiplex PCR, and TCRdb holds only the in-frame ones, with some missing. The sample records approximately 98,000 clones, 70% to 85% being singletons. Material for sequencing was blood. These receptors were taken from a man younger than 35 in good health.

This clone was seen only a few times. The J gene is TRBJ1-2, the V gene TRBV2; 7 bases are a match to TRBD1. This CDR3 comprises 12 residues. Germline V gives CDR1 SNHLY, CDR2 FYNNEI. V lost 6 bases to trimming and J lost 4 bases; unmatched junction nucleotides: 2. The CDR3 sequence is CASSRDSYGYTF. The CDR3, as DNA: TGTGCCAGCAGCCGGGACAGCTATGGCTACACCTTC.

This clone was counted at least ten times. The CDR3 region is CASSEGPYPNTEAFF. The CDR3 region has the DNA TGTGCCAGCAGTGAAGGCCCCTACCCAAACACTGAAGCTTTCTTT. The chain recombines TRBV6-1 with TRBJ1-1; D remains unclear. Trimming shortened V by 1 base and J by 2 bases, and 11 bases separated the two germline ends. Germline CDR1 reads MNHNS; CDR2 reads SASEGT. The CDR3 extends over 15 amino acids.

The rearrangement joins TRBV5-6 to TRBJ2-5; tentative D call: TRBD1 (6 bases). The CDR3 has 18 amino acids. V lost 0 bases and J lost 5, with 23 bases in between. Germline V gene lookup returns CDR1 SGHDT and CDR2 YYEEEE. The CDR3 protein is CASSLDRYGQRSLETQYF. For the CDR3, the DNA is TGTGCCAGCAGCTTGGATAGGTACGGACAGCGCTCTTTGGAGACCCAGTACTTC.

The chain joins TRBV5-5 to TRBJ2-7; D gene unclear. Between the trimmed V and J ends, which lost 0 bases and 4 bases, there was a span of 11 bases. The CDR3 runs 14 residues. Germline CDR1 reads SGHKS; CDR2 reads YYEKEE (reference sequence). CDR3 protein: CASSLAGRRYEQYF. The DNA for the CDR3 is TGTGCCAGCAGCTTGGCAGGCAGAAGATACGAGCAGTACTTC.

V gene TRBV14 combines with J gene TRBJ1-2, with TRBD1 matching 8 bases. CDR1 is SGHDN and CDR2 is FVKESK in the germline V gene. The CDR3 totals 14 residues. The J segment lost 14 bases and the V segment lost 0 bases, leaving 11 bases of the junction unmatched. The CDR3 is CASSQEIRTGTETF. For the CDR3, the DNA is TGTGCCAGCAGCCAAGAGATACGGACAGGGACCGAAACCTTC.

V usage is TRBV19 and J usage is TRBJ1-4; TRBD1 agrees at 7 bases. Germline lookup yields CDR1 LNHDA and CDR2 SQIVND (reference sequence). The CDR3 is 15 amino acids. Trimming at V came to 7 bases and at J to 1 base, leaving 6 bases not matched to a gene. The CDR3 region has the DNA TGTGCCAGTACCCGTCGGGACAGAACTAATGAAAAACTGTTTTTT. The encoded protein is CASTRRDRTNEKLFF.

With regard to this clone: Since a much larger clone is just one base distant, this may be a read error. The genes are TRBV14 and TRBJ1-1; D may be TRBD1 (6 bases). Trimming shortened V by 4 bases and J by 2 bases, and 8 bases separated the two germline ends. Germline lookup yields CDR1 SGHDN and CDR2 FVKESK. There are 13 residues in the CDR3. CDR3 region: CASSLQGNTEAFF. CDR3 DNA sequence: TGTGCCAGCAGCCTACAGGGTAACACTGAAGCTTTCTTT.

The genes are TRBV18 and TRBJ2-7, with a possible D match to TRBD2 (6 bases). V lost 6 bases, J lost 3 bases, and 15 bases lay in between. Germline-derived CDR1 and CDR2 are KGHSH and LQKENI. The length of the CDR3 is 14 residues. The CDR3 DNA reads TGTGCCAGCTCCCTCTCGGGACTCGACTACGAGCAGTACTTC. It yields the protein CASSLSGLDYEQYF.

The rearrangement uses TRBV30 and TRBJ2-7; TRBD1 agrees at 8 bases. Trimming removed 2 bases from V and 3 bases from J; junction bases left unmatched: 6. CDR1 is GTSNPN, CDR2 SVGIG, per germline (reference sequence). The CDR3 sequence is 14 residues long. The CDR3 is CAWSPGQELYEQYF. The CDR3 nucleotides read TGTGCCTGGAGTCCGGGACAGGAACTCTACGAGCAGTACTTC.

As for this clone: Compared with germline, one end of the junction differs, possibly owing to a read error. The chain recombines TRBV29-1 with TRBJ1-2; D might be TRBD1 (5 bases). The germline gives CDR1 SQVTM, CDR2 ANQGSEA. The CDR3 sequence is 12 residues long. CDR3 sequence: CSVEVRQRQNAF. The CDR3 region has the DNA TGCAGCGTTGAAGTCAGGCAGCGACAGAACGCCTTC. Supplemented by reference TRBV29-1 and TRBJ1-2, the full variable domain reads SAVISQKPSRDICQRGTSLTIQCQVDSQVTMMFWYRQQPGQSLTLIATANQGSEATYESGFVIDKFPISRPNLTFSTLTVSNMSPEDSSIYLCSVEVRQRQNAFGSGTRLTVV.

This clone was seen once. The rearrangement joins TRBV6-4 to TRBJ1-3, with TRBD1 as a possible D gene (5 bases). The CDR3 spans 14 residues. Germline V gene lookup returns CDR1 MRHNA and CDR2 SNTAGT. The V gene lost 8 bases and the J gene lost 4 bases, with 15 bases spanning the gap. In DNA, the CDR3 is TGTGCCAGCCGGGCCGGGGGGAACGGAAACACCATATATTTT. Protein: CASRAGGNGNTIYF.

The chain is built from TRBV5-4 and TRBJ2-5, with TRBD2 identical over 9 bases. Per the germline V gene, CDR1 is SGHNT and CDR2 is YYREEE (reference sequence). This CDR3 is built from 15 residues. The V segment lost 0 bases and the J segment 1 base; nucleotides outside the gene matches: 1. The DNA for the CDR3 is TGTGCCAGCAGCTTGGGGCGGGGGGGCCAAGAGACCCAGTACTTC. Protein product: CASSLGRGGQETQYF.

V and J are TRBV30 and TRBJ1-5; D not certain. The CDR3 extends over 13 amino acids. Germline V gives CDR1 GTSNPN, CDR2 SVGIG (reference sequence). The V gene lost 5 bases and the J gene lost 10 bases, with 18 bases spanning the gap. For the CDR3, the DNA is TGTGCCTGGGCCCCCGGACCAGCGAGCCCCCAGCATTTT. Translated, it gives CAWAPGPASPQHF.

The gene calls are TRBV18 and TRBJ2-2, with TRBD2 matching 8 bases. The CDR3 loop spans 15 amino acids. CDR1 and CDR2 from the germline V gene are KGHSH and LQKENI. J lost 5 bases, V lost 3 bases, and 5 bases had no gene match. The CDR3 here is CASSPGGVVTGELFF. In DNA form, the CDR3 reads TGTGCCAGCTCACCCGGGGGGGTAGTTACCGGGGAGCTGTTTTTT. The full variable domain, with the rest looked up from reference TRBV18 and TRBJ2-2, is NAGVMQNPRHLVRRRGQEARLRCSPMKGHSHVYWYRQLPEEGLKFMVYLQKENIIDESGMPKERFSAEFPKEGPSILRIQQVVRGDSAAYFCASSPGGVVTGELFFGEGSRLTVL.

The chain has TRBV9 and TRBJ2-1, with D possibly TRBD1 on 6 matching bases. V was pared by 3 bases and J by 0 bases, with 10 bases between. The CDR3 is made up of 15 amino acids. The germline V gene has CDR1 SGDLS and CDR2 YYNGEE. CDR3: CASSAQGSSYNEQFF. CDR3 nucleotides: TGTGCCAGCAGCGCGCAGGGGAGCTCCTACAATGAGCAGTTCTTC.

Only a few counts were recorded for this clone. CDR3 DNA sequence: TGTGCCAGCGCTAACCTGGGACAGGGGGTTTCACCCCTCCACTTT. As protein: CASANLGQGVSPLHF. This chain links TRBV2 with TRBJ1-6, with 11 bases lining up with TRBD1. This CDR3 comprises 15 residues. The trim removed 8 bases at V and 9 bases at J, leaving 9 bases unmatched. Germline CDR1 reads SNHLY; CDR2 reads FYNNEI.

The genes are TRBV1 and TRBJ2-5; the table gives TRBD1 as D, unverified against the DNA. TRBV1 is assigned pseudogene status. The CDR3 is made up of 14 amino acids. Here the CDR3 reads CTSSQESGHETQYF. The CDR3 region has the DNA TGCACCAGCAGCCAAGAGTCAGGGCACGAGACCCAGTACTTC.

V and J are TRBV25-1 and TRBJ2-1; D may be TRBD2 (5 bases). Germline-derived CDR1 and CDR2 are MGHDK and SYGVNS. V lost 7 bases to trimming and J lost 5 bases, with 12 bases between them. The CDR3 length is 13 residues. CDR3 nucleotide sequence: TGTGCCAGCAAATCCGGGATAAACAATGAGCAGTTCTTC. Its protein is CASKSGINNEQFF. The whole variable domain, remainder taken from reference TRBV25-1 and TRBJ2-1, is EADIYQTPRYLVIGTGKKITLECSQTMGHDKMYWYQQDPGMELHLIHYSYGVNSTEKGDLSSESTVSRIRTEHFPLTLESARPSHTSQYLCASKSGINNEQFFGPGTRLTVL.

This chain connects TRBV28 to TRBJ1-5; D unclear. This CDR3 spans 15 amino acids. Germline loops: CDR1 MDHEN, CDR2 SYDVKM. The V end was cut by 6 bases, the J end by 4 bases, with 16 bases between. For the CDR3, the DNA is TGTGCCAGCAGGGGCCCCGGGTGGAAAAATCAGCCCCAGCATTTT. Residues: CASRGPGWKNQPQHF.

V usage is TRBV3-1 (or the pseudogene TRBV3-2) and J usage is TRBJ1-3; TRBD1 matches at 7 bases. The junction had 6 bases not matched to a gene; V was cut back by 4 bases and J by 0 bases. The germline gives CDR1 LGHDT, CDR2 YNNKEL (reference sequence). The CDR3 has 16 residues. The CDR3 spells CASSPGQSFSGNTIYF. The CDR3 bases are TGTGCCAGCAGCCCGGGACAGTCTTTCTCTGGAAACACCATATATTTT.

The rearrangement joins TRBV3-1 (or the pseudogene TRBV3-2) to TRBJ1-4; TRBD1 matches 7 bases. The trim removed 1 base at V and 7 bases at J, leaving 9 bases unmatched. The CDR3 extends over 16 amino acids. The V gene's germline CDR1 is LGHDT and CDR2 YNNKEL (reference sequence). The CDR3 bases are TGTGCCAGCAGCCAAGTCAACAGGGGTGAGGGTGAAAAACTGTTTTTT. This gives the protein CASSQVNRGEGEKLFF.

This clone turned up a few times. The chain is built from TRBV29-1 and TRBJ1-2; the D gene is possibly TRBD1 (5 bases). V was shortened by 4 bases and J by 3 bases, with 6 bases between the two germline ends. This CDR3 is 11 amino acids long. Germline V gene lookup returns CDR1 SQVTM and CDR2 ANQGSEA. The CDR3 coding sequence is TGCAGCGTTGGGGGGGACTATGGCTACACCTTC. Amino acid sequence: CSVGGDYGYTF. The full variable domain, rest sourced from reference TRBV29-1 and TRBJ1-2, is SAVISQKPSRDICQRGTSLTIQCQVDSQVTMMFWYRQQPGQSLTLIATANQGSEATYESGFVIDKFPISRPNLTFSTLTVSNMSPEDSSIYLCSVGGDYGYTFGSGTRLTVV.

This chain joins TRBV9 and TRBJ2-2; D remains unclear. Germline V gene lookup returns CDR1 SGDLS and CDR2 YYNGEE. V gave up 1 base and J gave up 0 bases, with 7 bases separating them. The CDR3 is 15 residues long. The CDR3 reads CASSVTDTNTGELFF. In DNA, the CDR3 is TGTGCCAGCAGCGTAACAGATACGAACACCGGGGAGCTGTTTTTT.

The rearrangement uses TRBV11-3 and TRBJ2-6, with D possibly called TRBD1 or TRBD2 (5 bases each). With 0 bases removed from V and 0 bases from J, the gap between germline ends came to 18 bases. The CDR3 runs to 20 residues. From germline, CDR1 is SGHNT and CDR2 YENEEA. The CDR3 DNA sequence: TGTGCCAGCAGCTTAGAAGGGCCGTGGGACCCTAACTCTGGGGCCAACGTCCTGACTTTC. As protein: CASSLEGPWDPNSGANVLTF. Based on the CDR3 plus reference TRBV11-3 and TRBJ2-6, the full variable domain is EAGVVQSPRYKIIEKKQPVAFWCNPISGHNTLYWYLQNLGQGPELLIRYENEEAVDDSQLPKDRFSAERLKGVDSTLKIQPAELGDSAVYLCASSLEGPWDPNSGANVLTFGAGSRLTVL.